This TCR beta chain was profiled in a study of T cell responses to AZD1222 COVID-19 vaccine. Generated by immunoSEQ multiplex PCR, the TCRdb table keeps only in-frame clones and is missing some. The table records roughly 180,000 clones, about 90% of them present only once. The germline V gene encodes CDR1 MNHEY and CDR2 SMNVEV (reference sequence). The length of the CDR3 is 14 residues. Unmatched junction bases numbered 8, after V lost 4 bases and J lost 7 bases. About this clone itself: Its antigen remains unknown.

Study findings and constraints: Recipients of two AZD1222 doses showed rising Spike-specific TCR breadth and depth.

The V gene is TRBV27, the J gene TRBJ2-7, with 9 bases lining up with TRBD1. This sequence was found in an adult who received the AZD1222 COVID-19 vaccine. This specimen consisted of peripheral blood, obtained 28 days after the second AZD1222 dose. CDR3 sequence: CASSSPRTGEEQYF. The CDR3 DNA reads TGTGCCAGCAGTTCCCCCCGGACAGGGGAGGAGCAGTACTTC.